The present T cell receptor (beta chain) was sequenced within a study of blood T cell repertoires in COVID-19. On the study more broadly: Nucleic acid was either cDNA or gDNA, and it came from T cells, B-cell-depleted T cells, or PBMCs.

This clone appeared a single time. The assay was immunoSEQ multiplex PCR, and TCRdb's table has in-frame clones only and misses some. The profile shows some 140,000 clones, 65% to 90% of them singletons. Trimming stripped 6 bases from V and 4 bases from J, with 10 bases between. The CDR3 is 12 amino acids. Germline loops: CDR1 SGHAT, CDR2 FQNNGV. This sequence originates from a woman aged 55-69 years with COVID-19, enrolled during active disease. Input material: peripheral blood. The chain uses TRBV11-2 and TRBJ2-7; TRBD1 might be the D (6 bases). This CDR3 reads CASSSQGYEQYF. The CDR3 DNA reads TGTGCCAGCAGTTCACAGGGATACGAGCAGTACTTC. The full variable domain, its missing parts supplied by reference TRBV11-2 and TRBJ2-7, is EAGVAQSPRYKIIEKRQSVAFWCNPISGHATLYWYQQILGQGPKLLIQFQNNGVVDDSQLPKDRFSAERLKGVDSTLKIQPAKLEDSAVYLCASSSQGYEQYFGPGTRLTVT.